This TCR beta chain was sequenced in a study of T-cell reconstitution after alpha-beta-depleted transplantation in children. Overall study results and limits: About two months after transplant, alpha-beta T cells reportedly came from several hundred expanded graft clones. One year after transplant, T-cell counts and diversity came mostly from newly produced T cells.

On this clonotype itself: Antigen unknown.

As it was prepared, the TCRbeta library received unique molecular identifiers. TCRdb recomputed calls from the PCR reads with MiXCR, one row per CDR3 protein. The sample lists some 300,000 distinct CDR3 sequences, roughly 7.8% occurring once. CDR1 is MNHEY and CDR2 is SVGEGT in the germline V gene. The CDR3 runs 16 residues. Trimming took 3 bases from V and 9 from J; bases not matched to a gene: 14. The V and J genes are TRBV6-2 or TRBV6-3 and TRBJ2-1; 7 bases map to TRBD1. The sequence was collected from a female patient aged 2-9 years who had a stem cell transplant for Fanconi anemia, so the T cells may come from the graft donor. The sequencing used peripheral blood, collected 360 days after TCRalphabeta/CD19-depleted stem cell transplant. This CDR3 is CASSYLKGQLNREQFF. In DNA form, the CDR3 reads TGTGCCAGCAGTTATTTGAAGGGACAGTTAAATCGTGAGCAGTTCTTC.